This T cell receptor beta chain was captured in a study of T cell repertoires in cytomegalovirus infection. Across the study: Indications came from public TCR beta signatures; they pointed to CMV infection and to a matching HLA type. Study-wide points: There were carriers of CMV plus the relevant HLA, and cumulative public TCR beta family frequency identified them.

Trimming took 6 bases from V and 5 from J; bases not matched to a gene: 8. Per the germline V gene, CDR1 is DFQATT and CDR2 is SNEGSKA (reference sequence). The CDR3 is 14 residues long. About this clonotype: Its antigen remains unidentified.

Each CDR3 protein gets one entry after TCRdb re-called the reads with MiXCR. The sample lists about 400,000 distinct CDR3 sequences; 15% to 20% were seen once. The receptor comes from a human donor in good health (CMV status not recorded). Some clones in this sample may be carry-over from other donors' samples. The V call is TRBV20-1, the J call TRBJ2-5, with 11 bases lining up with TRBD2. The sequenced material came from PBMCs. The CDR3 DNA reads TGCAGTGCGATATCACTAGCGGGGGTGGAGACCCAGTACTTC. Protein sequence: CSAISLAGVETQYF.